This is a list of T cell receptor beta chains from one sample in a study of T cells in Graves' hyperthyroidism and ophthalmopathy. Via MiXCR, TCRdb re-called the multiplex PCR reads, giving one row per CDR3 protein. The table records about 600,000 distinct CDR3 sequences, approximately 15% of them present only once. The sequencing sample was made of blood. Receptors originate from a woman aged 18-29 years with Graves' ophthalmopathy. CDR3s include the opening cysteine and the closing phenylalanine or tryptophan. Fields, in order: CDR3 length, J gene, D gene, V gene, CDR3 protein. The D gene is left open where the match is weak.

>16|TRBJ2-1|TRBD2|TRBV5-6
CASSLRLAGVYNEQFF
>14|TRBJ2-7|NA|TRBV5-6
CASSLKGLTYEQYF
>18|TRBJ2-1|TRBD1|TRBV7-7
CASSLESFGQGFYNEQFF
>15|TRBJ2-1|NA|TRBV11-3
CASSSVFGSNNEQFF
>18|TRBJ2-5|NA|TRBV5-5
CASSLEAPSRDHQETQYF
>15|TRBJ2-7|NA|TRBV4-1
CASSQDPGALFEQYF
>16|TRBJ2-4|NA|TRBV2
CASSERLIRSKNIQYF
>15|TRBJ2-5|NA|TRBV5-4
CASSFRNPYQETQYF
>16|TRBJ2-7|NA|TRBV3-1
CASSPIIGTPSYEQYF
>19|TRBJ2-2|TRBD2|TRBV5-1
CASSSQLDVAGGITGELFF
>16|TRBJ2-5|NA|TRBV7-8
CASSFGGRNYQETQYF
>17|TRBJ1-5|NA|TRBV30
CAWTPAGRQLLNRPQHF
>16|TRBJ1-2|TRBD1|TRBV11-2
CASRANAWGQNYGYTF
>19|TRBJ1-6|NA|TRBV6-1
CASSEARAGISAYNSPLHF
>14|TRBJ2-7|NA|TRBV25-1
CASSESLAQNEQYF
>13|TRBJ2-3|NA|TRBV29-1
CSVVLGGTDTQYF
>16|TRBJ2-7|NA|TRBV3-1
CASSQARGGFLGEQYF
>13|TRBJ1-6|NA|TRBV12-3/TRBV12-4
CASTKVRGSPLHF
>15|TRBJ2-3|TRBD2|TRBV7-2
CASSLAGASTDTQYF
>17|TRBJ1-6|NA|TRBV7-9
CASSQEGRATYNSPLHF
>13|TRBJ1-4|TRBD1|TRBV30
CAWTRTGPEKLFF
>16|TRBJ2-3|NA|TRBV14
CASSQERNRDTDTQYF
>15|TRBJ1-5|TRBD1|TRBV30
CAWSVQTGSNQPQHF
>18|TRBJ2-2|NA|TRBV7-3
CASSPSPGRARNTGELFF
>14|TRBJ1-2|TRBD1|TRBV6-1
CASSFGTGMFGYTF
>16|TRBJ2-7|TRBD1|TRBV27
CASSFTGQGAGYEQYF
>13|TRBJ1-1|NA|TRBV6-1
CASSYRTAHEAFF
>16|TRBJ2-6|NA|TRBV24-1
CATSASGAAGANVLTF
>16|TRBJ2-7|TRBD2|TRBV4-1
CASSQVLAGPSYEQYF
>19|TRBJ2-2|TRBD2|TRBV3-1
CASSQVRGTSGSDTGELFF
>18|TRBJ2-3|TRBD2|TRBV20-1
CSANGLAGEGAGTDTQYF
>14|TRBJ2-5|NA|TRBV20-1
CSAPDVGPQETQYF
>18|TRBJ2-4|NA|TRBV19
CASSNYGSVRQAKNIQYF